What follows are 4 T cell receptor beta chains derived from one specimen sequenced in a study of Ad26.COV2.S vaccination and SARS-CoV-2 variants. Assay: immunoSEQ multiplex PCR; the TCRdb copy retains only in-frame clones and omits some. The sample holds hundreds of thousands of clones, roughly 87% seen once. This sample's treatment: around 19 received Ad26.COV2.S at low or high dose, single or two shots; five or six received placebo; per-sample allocation not given. Day 63 after the first vaccine or placebo injection was the time point for sampling. The sequencing used peripheral blood, collected in a trial of Ad26.COV2.S vaccine versus placebo. These TCRs come from a person aged 18-65 years who received the Ad26.COV2.S COVID-19 vaccine or a placebo.

This clone was recorded a few times. The gene calls are TRBV5-1 and TRBJ1-3; unclear D gene. The CDR3 spans 14 residues. The germline CDR1 and CDR2 sequences are SGHRS and YFSETQ. V was trimmed by 0 bases and J by 4 bases, leaving 8 bases between them. The CDR3 reads CASSLGGYGNTIYF. The CDR3, as DNA: TGCGCCAGCAGCTTGGGTGGTTACGGAAACACCATATATTTT.

The CDR3 protein is CASSKAQTRTGQDADTQYF. In nucleotides, the CDR3 is TGTGCCAGCAGCAAAGCGCAGACAAGGACTGGGCAGGATGCAGATACGCAGTATTTT. V gene TRBV21-1 combines with J gene TRBJ2-3; the D call in the table, TRBD2, was not verified against the DNA. TRBV21-1 is classified as a pseudogene. This CDR3 spans 19 amino acids.

This chain links TRBV19 with TRBJ1-1; D perhaps matches TRBD1 (6 bases). Germline V gene sequence: CDR1 LNHDA, CDR2 SQIVND (reference sequence). Trimming shortened V by 9 bases and J by 1 base, and 12 bases separated the two germline ends. There are 13 residues in the CDR3. CDR3 protein: CASTLTGNTEAFF. CDR3 sequence (DNA): TGTGCCAGCACCCTGACAGGGAACACTGAAGCTTTCTTT. Full variable domain (outside the CDR3, taken from reference TRBV19 and TRBJ1-1): DGGITQSPKYLFRKEGQNVTLSCEQNLNHDAMYWYRQDPGQGLRLIYYSQIVNDFQKGDIAEGYSVSREKKESFPLTVTSAQKNPTAFYLCASTLTGNTEAFFGQGTRLTVV.

This clone has more than one count but fewer than ten. V and J are TRBV12-3 or TRBV12-4 and TRBJ2-7; D gene ambiguous. CDR3 length: 12 amino acids. The V and J ends lost 7 bases and 0 bases respectively, with 7 bases between them. CDR3 sequence reads: CASNLSSYEQYF. The CDR3 bases are TGTGCCAGCAACCTAAGCTCCTACGAGCAGTACTTC.